What follows describes a single T cell receptor (beta chain). The sample originates from a study of blood T cell repertoires in COVID-19. For the study at large: Acute and convalescent COVID-19 specimens originated in the United States, Italy and Spain. Nucleic acid was either cDNA or gDNA, and it came from T cells, B-cell-depleted T cells, or PBMCs.

The germline CDR1 and CDR2 sequences are SQVTM and ANQGSEA. V shed 2 bases and J shed 7 bases, with 17 bases lying between them. The CDR3 contains 15 residues. Study processing details: Scientists estimated how many nucleated cells there were by amplifying reference gene primers. TCRdb's table, derived via immunoSEQ multiplex PCR, lists solely in-frame clones and lacks some. V and J calls and clone size are given by that table; D and trimming were obtained from the DNA. The table includes 65,000 to 95,000 clones, roughly 90% detected once. The sequence derives from a man aged 45-65 years with active COVID-19. Sequenced input: peripheral blood. V gene TRBV29-1 combines with J gene TRBJ2-2, with D tentatively TRBD2 (7 bases). CDR3 region: CSVELRGGIHGELFF. CDR3 coding DNA: TGCAGCGTTGAATTGAGGGGGGGAATTCACGGGGAGCTGTTTTTT.